This is a list of T cell receptor beta chains from one sample in a study of blood T cells in healthy people across ages. TCRdb processed the 5' RACE reads anew with MiXCR; each CDR3 protein has one entry. The table has hundreds of thousands of distinct CDR3 sequences, approximately 60% seen once; the top ten hold around 25%. The source material was blood. All receptors come from a man between 35 and 55 years old in good health. CDR3s include the opening cysteine and the closing phenylalanine or tryptophan. A D gene is named only where the DNA matches it firmly. A row's size may be missing; if present it is once, few, many or a size class.

NA NA 13 TRBJ1-6 TRBV10-3 CATGISGDSPLHF TGTGCCACGGGGATAAGTGGGGATTCACCCCTCCACTTT
TRBD2 NA 12 TRBJ2-5 TRBV29-1 CSVGGLAGGRYF TGCAGCGTTGGGGGACTAGCGGGAGGTCGGTACTTC
NA NA 14 TRBJ2-1 TRBV11-2 CASSLRPGGHEQFF TGTGCCAGCAGCCTCCGGCCGGGTGGGCATGAGCAGTTCTTC
TRBD2 NA 15 TRBJ2-1 TRBV18 CASSPSAGVVNEQFF TGTGCCAGCTCACCAAGTGCGGGAGTCGTAAATGAGCAGTTCTTC
NA few 15 TRBJ2-7 TRBV7-2 CASSISGSRSYEQYF TGTGCCAGCAGCATCTCGGGTAGCAGGTCCTACGAGCAGTACTTC
NA NA 14 TRBJ2-1 TRBV7-2 CASSLGQDVNEQFF TGTGCCAGCAGCTTAGGACAGGACGTCAATGAGCAGTTCTTC
NA NA 13 TRBJ2-5 TRBV7-9 CASVPDLQETQYF TGTGCCAGCGTTCCGGACTTACAAGAGACCCAGTACTTC
NA NA 12 TRBJ2-5 TRBV11-1 CASTRLGETQYF TGTGCCAGCACCCGATTGGGAGAGACCCAGTACTTC
NA NA 15 TRBJ2-1 TRBV5-8 CASSYVLVKSKEQFF TGTGCCAGCAGCTACGTCCTAGTCAAGAGTAAAGAGCAGTTCTTC
NA NA 18 TRBJ2-6 TRBV28 CASSSRGIILTGANVLTF TGTGCCAGCAGTTCCCGGGGTATAATCTTGACTGGGGCCAACGTCCTGACTTTC
TRBD1 few 15 TRBJ2-5 TRBV10-3 CAISEPRGGTETQYF TGTGCCATCAGTGAGCCGAGAGGGGGCACAGAGACCCAGTACTTC
NA NA 14 TRBJ1-5 TRBV6-2/TRBV6-3 CASSYLRGIQPQHF TGTGCCAGCAGTTACCTCCGGGGAATTCAGCCCCAGCATTTT
TRBD1 few 16 TRBJ2-3 TRBV13 CASSPGTGSIADTQYF TGTGCCAGCAGCCCCGGGACAGGGAGTATTGCAGATACGCAGTATTTT
TRBD2 NA 17 TRBJ2-1 TRBV27 CASSFITAGGPRVEQFF TGTGCCAGCAGTTTTATAACAGCGGGAGGGCCGAGAGTTGAGCAGTTCTTC
NA few 13 TRBJ2-7 TRBV27 CASSLSGYHEQYF TGTGCCAGCAGTTTATCAGGGTATCACGAGCAGTACTTC
NA NA 13 TRBJ2-3 TRBV5-1 CASSSRQTDTQYF TGCGCCAGCAGCTCCCGACAGACAGATACGCAGTATTTT
NA NA 14 TRBJ1-4 TRBV20-1 CSASYKATNEKLFF TGCAGTGCTAGTTATAAGGCAACTAATGAAAAACTGTTTTTT
NA few 15 TRBJ2-1 TRBV9 CASSATPTGHNEQFF TGTGCCAGCAGCGCCACCCCCACGGGGCACAATGAGCAGTTCTTC
NA NA 15 TRBJ1-5 TRBV21-1 CASSKEETVDQPQHF TGTGCCAGCAGCAAAGAGGAGACAGTAGATCAGCCCCAGCATTTT
NA NA 13 TRBJ2-1 TRBV2 CASSVESYNEQFF TGTGCCAGCAGTGTAGAGTCCTACAATGAGCAGTTCTTC
NA NA 13 TRBJ2-3 TRBV20-1 CSARDPELDTQYF TGCAGTGCTAGAGATCCCGAGTTGGATACGCAGTATTTT
NA NA 13 TRBJ1-2 TRBV28 CASDGLLGIGYTF TGTGCCAGCGATGGGTTGCTGGGAATCGGCTACACCTTC
NA NA 14 TRBJ2-2 TRBV4-2 CASSPPIGTGELFF TGTGCCAGCAGCCCCCCTATAGGCACCGGGGAGCTGTTTTTT
NA few 14 TRBJ2-7 TRBV20-1 CSAPLGGRTYEQYF TGCAGTGCTCCACTCGGGGGCCGAACCTACGAGCAGTACTTC
TRBD2 NA 19 TRBJ2-1 TRBV24-1 CATSDPGEGRGVRYNEQFF TGTGCCACCAGTGATCCGGGGGAGGGGCGCGGGGTCAGATACAATGAGCAGTTCTTC